This T cell receptor (beta chain) came from a study of response to subunit inactivated influenza vaccine. The study's findings and limits: Researchers suggested that each seasonal influenza vaccination recruits few new T cells.

Details on this clonotype: Its antigen remains unknown.

V dropped 10 bases and J dropped 5 bases, with 29 bases sitting between them. Germline-derived CDR1 and CDR2 are LGHDT and YNNKEL (reference sequence). This CDR3 contains 18 residues. Using its own MiXCR run on the RT-PCR reads, TCRdb lists one record per CDR3 protein. The data contain around 520,000 distinct CDR3 sequences, 12% of them seen just once; the ten biggest clones take up roughly 10%. The V call is TRBV3-1, the J call TRBJ2-2; D not resolved. Specimen: PBMCs from blood, collected on the day of vaccination. The receptor comes from a man between 45 and 60 years old who received an inactivated influenza vaccine. CDR3 nucleotides: TGTGCCACCTCCCAAGTTAGCTTAAGGGTCCTAGGGACCGGGGAGCTGTTTTTT. It codes for CATSQVSLRVLGTGELFF.